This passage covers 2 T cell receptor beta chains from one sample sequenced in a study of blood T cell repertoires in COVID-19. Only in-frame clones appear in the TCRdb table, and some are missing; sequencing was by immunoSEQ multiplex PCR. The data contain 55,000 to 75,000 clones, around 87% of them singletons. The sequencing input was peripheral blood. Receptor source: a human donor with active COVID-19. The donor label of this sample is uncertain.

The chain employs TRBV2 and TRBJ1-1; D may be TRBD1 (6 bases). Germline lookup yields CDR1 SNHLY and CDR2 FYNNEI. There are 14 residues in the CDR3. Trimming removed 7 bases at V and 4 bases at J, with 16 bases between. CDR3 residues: CASTVTGQGTEAFF. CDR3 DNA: TGTGCCAGCACGGTCACAGGGCAGGGCACTGAAGCTTTCTTT.

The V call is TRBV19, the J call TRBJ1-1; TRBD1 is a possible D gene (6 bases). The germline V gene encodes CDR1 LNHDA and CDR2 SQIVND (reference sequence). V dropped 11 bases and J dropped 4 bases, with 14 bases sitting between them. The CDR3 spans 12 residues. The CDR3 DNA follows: TGTGCCGCGAGAGGGGGGGCCACTGAAGCTTTCTTT. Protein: CAARGGATEAFF. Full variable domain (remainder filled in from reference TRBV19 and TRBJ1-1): DGGITQSPKYLFRKEGQNVTLSCEQNLNHDAMYWYRQDPGQGLRLIYYSQIVNDFQKGDIAEGYSVSREKKESFPLTVTSAQKNPTAFYLCAARGGATEAFFGQGTRLTVV.